In this sample, the clone carrying this TCR beta chain turned up many times. Germline CDR1 is GTSNPN and CDR2 is SVGIG (reference sequence). This CDR3 spans 13 amino acids. V gave up 5 bases and J gave up 6 bases, with 13 bases separating them. This specimen comes from a study of Graves' ophthalmopathy and Graves' hyperthyroidism. Absence of ophthalmopathy within 18 months of follow-up defined stable hyperthyroidism. RNA served as the template for amplifying TCR beta CDR3 regions. The first-round RT-PCR employed HTBI primers together with the Qiagen OneStep RT-PCR kit. A multiplex PCR was then performed as the second round. TCRdb re-called the multiplex PCR reads with MiXCR, one entry per CDR3 protein. The sample carries roughly 610,000 distinct CDR3 sequences, about a fifth recorded once.

The clonotype was recovered from a young woman with stable Graves' hyperthyroidism. Some clones in this sample may be carry-over from other donors' samples. Sample: peripheral blood. The chain has TRBV30 and TRBJ2-2; D call uncertain. CDR3 sequence reads: CAWQPTRAGELFF. The CDR3 DNA reads TGTGCCTGGCAGCCCACTCGGGCCGGGGAGCTGTTTTTT.